The text below deals with one T cell receptor (beta chain). As yet, its antigen is unknown. The data were obtained in a study of OX40 agonist ivuxolimab in advanced cancers. Looking at the study overall: Partial responses occurred in Three dose-escalation patients, one with hepatocellular carcinoma and two with cutaneous melanoma.

Germline loops: CDR1 MNHEY, CDR2 SVGAGI. V shed 4 bases and J 3 bases; nucleotides not matched to a gene: 2. There are 13 residues in the CDR3. Study-wide findings and caveats: At 0.1 to 3.0 mg/kg and by week 6, CD4+ and CD8+ T cells in the blood had expanded clonally. More expanded clones were seen, on average, in CD8+ T cells than in CD4+. Expanded peripheral T cell antigen specificity was not determined.

Method: immunoSEQ multiplex PCR; TCRdb's copy keeps in-frame clones and lacks some. The repertoire has about 93,000 clones, roughly 92% of them found once; the top ten carry 2% to 3%. The sample was CD4+ or CD8+ T cells sorted from blood, taken in a trial of the OX40 agonist ivuxolimab. This sequence originates from an adult with an advanced solid tumor such as melanoma, head and neck, liver or kidney cancer. The genes are TRBV6-5 and TRBJ2-5; 7 positions match TRBD2. CDR3 in DNA: TGTGCCAGCAGTTGGGAGGGTAAAGAGACCCAGTACTTC. Translation gives CASSWEGKETQYF.